The clone carrying this T cell receptor beta chain has only a few counts. The entry originates in a study of T cells after yellow fever vaccination. Each CDR3 protein gets one entry after TCRdb re-called the 5' RACE reads with MiXCR. In the table there are under 600,000 distinct CDR3 sequences, 13% of which are singletons. The CDR3 is made up of 15 amino acids. V lost 5 bases to trimming and J lost 7 bases, with 18 bases between them. The V gene's germline CDR1 is SGHNT and CDR2 YENEEA. The specimen was PBMCs, collected on the day of the yellow fever booster vaccination. The rearrangement uses TRBV11-3 and TRBJ2-1, with D possibly matching TRBD2 (6 bases). The sequence was collected from a man aged 25-45 years who received the YFV17D yellow fever vaccine. CDR3 region: CASSPTSSEANEQFF. As DNA, the CDR3 is TGTGCCAGCAGCCCGACTAGTTCGGAGGCAAATGAGCAGTTCTTC. Full variable domain (missing parts from reference TRBV11-3 and TRBJ2-1): EAGVVQSPRYKIIEKKQPVAFWCNPISGHNTLYWYLQNLGQGPELLIRYENEEAVDDSQLPKDRFSAERLKGVDSTLKIQPAELGDSAVYLCASSPTSSEANEQFFGPGTRLTVL.